The 16 T cell receptor beta chains presented below share a single source sample, sequenced in a study of regulatory T cells in long-lasting Graves disease. Building of the TCR beta libraries involved iRepertoire HTBI primers and Arm-PCR of CDR3 regions. TCRdb recomputed calls from the multiplex PCR reads with MiXCR, one row per CDR3 protein. Of about 540,000 distinct CDR3 sequences detected, approximately 13% appear once; the ten largest clones hold roughly a tenth. As to time point: newly diagnosed GD, antithyroid drugs for less than 3 months. The TCR library was prepared using RNA isolated from PBMCs. These data were also reused for a study on T cells in Graves' hyperthyroidism and ophthalmopathy.

The sample here was peripheral blood mononuclear cells (PBMCs), taken at new diagnosis, from a patient treated with antithyroid drugs. These receptors all stem from a man under 40 with Graves disease.

This clonotype was picked up many times. This CDR3 reads CASSAISLGHNEQFF. The CDR3 DNA reads as TGTGCCAGCAGCGCCATCTCACTAGGTCACAATGAGCAGTTCTTC. The J gene is TRBJ2-1, the V gene TRBV7-2, with a weak D call TRBD2 (5 bases). CDR1 is SGHTA, CDR2 FQGNSA, per germline. The CDR3 sequence is 15 residues long. Trimming pared 5 bases from V and 5 bases from J, leaving 16 bases between. The whole variable domain, filled in from reference TRBV7-2 and TRBJ2-1, reads GAGVSQSPSNKVTEKGKDVELRCDPISGHTALYWYRQSLGQGLEFLIYFQGNSAPDKSGLPSDRFSAERTGGSVSTLTIQRTQQEDSAVYLCASSAISLGHNEQFFGPGTRLTVL.

The sample holds one count of this clonotype. V usage is TRBV20-1 and J usage is TRBJ1-2; D possibly corresponds to TRBD1 (6 bases). The CDR3 has 13 amino acids. The germline gives CDR1 DFQATT, CDR2 SNEGSKA (reference sequence). CDR3 amino acids: CSKNRGGRYGYTF. In DNA form, the CDR3 reads TGCAGCAAAAACCGCGGGGGCCGGTATGGCTACACCTTC.

This clonotype was seen many times. This chain links TRBV5-1 with TRBJ1-4; no clear D. The CDR3 contains 14 residues. CDR1 SGHRS and CDR2 YFSETQ come from the germline V gene. Trimming left V 1 base short and J 8 bases short, with 12 bases between. CDR3 coding DNA: TGCGCCAGCAGCTTGACAGTGGGAAGGGAAAAACTGTTTTTT. Its protein product is CASSLTVGREKLFF.

This clonotype was counted ten times or more. V gene TRBV3-1 combines with J gene TRBJ2-2, with D uncertain. This CDR3 region has 13 residues. V dropped 4 bases and J dropped 6 bases, with 9 bases sitting between them. Germline assignment: CDR1 LGHDT and CDR2 YNNKEL (reference sequence). Here the CDR3 DNA reads TGTGCCAGCAGCCGAGCCGTTGCCGGGGAGCTGTTTTTT. Protein sequence: CASSRAVAGELFF.

This clonotype was seen repeatedly, ten times or more. DNA for the CDR3: TGTGCCAGCAGTGGCCTTGATGAGCAGTTCTTC. It codes for CASSGLDEQFF. The rearrangement joins TRBV12-3 or TRBV12-4 to TRBJ2-1; D is ambiguous. The V end lost 5 bases, the J end lost 8 bases, and 7 bases lay between the germline ends. This CDR3 is built from 11 residues.

This clonotype was seen a handful of times. One junction end does not reproduce the germline sequence, and a read error may be involved. The chain employs TRBV7-2 and TRBJ2-7; a possible D gene is TRBD2 (5 bases). The CDR3 sequence is 17 residues long. CDR1 and CDR2 (germline): SGHTA, FQGNSA. CDR3 sequence (DNA): TGTGCCAGCAGCTTAATCGGAGGAACGGGTCTCTCCTACAAGCAGTACTTC. It is translated as CASSLIGGTGLSYKQYF.

This clonotype has a count of ten or more. The chain links TRBV24-1 to TRBJ1-1, with 9 bases matching TRBD1. The CDR3 is made up of 12 amino acids. Losses at the gene ends were 5 bases for V and 11 bases for J; bases not matched to a gene: 5. Germline V gives CDR1 KGHDR, CDR2 SFDVKD. The CDR3 nucleotides read TGTGCCACCAGTGGACAGGGGGATGATGCTTTCTTT. Translation gives CATSGQGDDAFF.

The chain recombines TRBV14 with TRBJ2-7; 7 nucleotides match TRBD2. The V gene end was trimmed by 3 bases and the J gene end by 0 bases; junction bases not matched to a gene: 8. The CDR3 contains 16 residues. CDR1 is SGHDN, CDR2 FVKESK, per germline. CDR3 residues: CASSQGGAVGSYEQYF. CDR3 bases: TGTGCCAGCAGCCAGGGAGGGGCCGTCGGCTCCTACGAGCAGTACTTC.

This clonotype was found many times. The chain combines TRBV20-1 with TRBJ2-7; 9 bases are shared with TRBD2. Germline trimming cut 3 bases from V and 0 bases from J; bases unmatched to any gene: 12. The length of the CDR3 is 17 residues. CDR1 DFQATT and CDR2 SNEGSKA come from the germline V gene (reference sequence). The CDR3 DNA is TGCAGTGCTAGCCGGCGGGAGGGCCTCACGAGCTCCTACGAGCAGTACTTC. Its protein is CSASRREGLTSSYEQYF.

The sample holds many counts of this clonotype. V and J are TRBV5-1 and TRBJ2-3; D is perhaps TRBD1 (6 bases). The length of the CDR3 is 15 residues. CDR1 SGHRS and CDR2 YFSETQ come from the germline V gene. The germline V and J ends were trimmed by 4 bases and 4 bases, with 16 bases remaining between them. The CDR3 DNA follows: TGCGCCAGCAGCATAGGGACACTAAGGGCAGATACGCAGTATTTT. This translates into CASSIGTLRADTQYF.

The chain combines TRBV5-6 with TRBJ2-7; the D gene is possibly TRBD1 (5 bases). V shed 3 bases and J shed 5 bases, with 12 bases lying between them. Germline lookup yields CDR1 SGHDT and CDR2 YYEEEE. The CDR3 is 13 residues long. The CDR3 bases are TGTGCCAGCAGCTGGGCGGACACCCACGAGCAGTACTTC. This gives the protein CASSWADTHEQYF. Supplemented by reference TRBV5-6 and TRBJ2-7, the full variable domain reads DAGVTQSPTHLIKTRGQQVTLRCSPKSGHDTVSWYQQALGQGPQFIFQYYEEEERQRGNFPDRFSGHQFPNYSSELNVNALLLGDSALYLCASSWADTHEQYFGPGTRLTVT.

The rearrangement uses TRBV6-2 or TRBV6-3 and TRBJ2-3, with 10 bases fitting TRBD2. The V segment lost 4 bases and the J segment 5 bases; nucleotides outside the gene matches: 6. This CDR3 comprises 15 residues. Germline V gene data show CDR1 as MNHEY and CDR2 as SVGEGT. The CDR3 DNA reads as TGTGCCAGCAGTTTAGCGGGAGGTCCCATAGATACGCAGTATTTT. It specifies CASSLAGGPIDTQYF.

This chain links TRBV18 with TRBJ2-6; D gene ambiguous. V dropped 2 bases and J dropped 2 bases, with 7 bases sitting between them. CDR3 length equals 15 residues. Germline CDR1 and CDR2: KGHSH and LQKENI. The CDR3 DNA reads as TGTGCCAGCTCACCAACTCAAACTGGGGCCAACGTCCTGACTTTC. It is translated as CASSPTQTGANVLTF.

The genes are TRBV6-5 and TRBJ2-7; no clear D gene. This CDR3 contains 14 residues. Trimming stripped 4 bases from V and 0 bases from J, with 10 bases between. The germline V gene encodes CDR1 MNHEY and CDR2 SVGAGI. The CDR3 nucleotides are TGTGCCAGCAGTTTCCGTGATCTCTCCTACGAGCAGTACTTC. It translates to CASSFRDLSYEQYF.

This clonotype was recorded many times. As DNA, the CDR3 is TGTGCCAGCACCAATTCGGGACTAGCCGCGGATACGCAGTATTTT. Its translation is CASTNSGLAADTQYF. The chain combines TRBV2 with TRBJ2-3; TRBD2 matches 9 bases. The CDR3 has 15 residues. The V gene's germline CDR1 is SNHLY and CDR2 FYNNEI. V lost 7 bases and J lost 6; bases outside the gene matches: 11. Full variable domain (remainder filled in from reference TRBV2 and TRBJ2-3): EPEVTQTPSHQVTQMGQEVILRCVPISNHLYFYWYRQILGQKVEFLVSFYNNEISEKSEIFDDQFSVERPDGSNFTLKIRSTKLEDSAMYFCASTNSGLAADTQYFGPGTRLTVL.

This clonotype has only one observation. The V gene is TRBV2, the J gene TRBJ2-1; TRBD1 aligns across 11 bases. This CDR3 is built from 15 residues. Germline V gene data show CDR1 as SNHLY and CDR2 as FYNNEI. The trim removed 6 bases at V and 2 bases at J, leaving 3 bases unmatched. For the CDR3, the DNA is TGTGCCAGCAGGCGGGACAGGGGGGCCTACAATGAGCAGTTCTTC. Its protein is CASRRDRGAYNEQFF.